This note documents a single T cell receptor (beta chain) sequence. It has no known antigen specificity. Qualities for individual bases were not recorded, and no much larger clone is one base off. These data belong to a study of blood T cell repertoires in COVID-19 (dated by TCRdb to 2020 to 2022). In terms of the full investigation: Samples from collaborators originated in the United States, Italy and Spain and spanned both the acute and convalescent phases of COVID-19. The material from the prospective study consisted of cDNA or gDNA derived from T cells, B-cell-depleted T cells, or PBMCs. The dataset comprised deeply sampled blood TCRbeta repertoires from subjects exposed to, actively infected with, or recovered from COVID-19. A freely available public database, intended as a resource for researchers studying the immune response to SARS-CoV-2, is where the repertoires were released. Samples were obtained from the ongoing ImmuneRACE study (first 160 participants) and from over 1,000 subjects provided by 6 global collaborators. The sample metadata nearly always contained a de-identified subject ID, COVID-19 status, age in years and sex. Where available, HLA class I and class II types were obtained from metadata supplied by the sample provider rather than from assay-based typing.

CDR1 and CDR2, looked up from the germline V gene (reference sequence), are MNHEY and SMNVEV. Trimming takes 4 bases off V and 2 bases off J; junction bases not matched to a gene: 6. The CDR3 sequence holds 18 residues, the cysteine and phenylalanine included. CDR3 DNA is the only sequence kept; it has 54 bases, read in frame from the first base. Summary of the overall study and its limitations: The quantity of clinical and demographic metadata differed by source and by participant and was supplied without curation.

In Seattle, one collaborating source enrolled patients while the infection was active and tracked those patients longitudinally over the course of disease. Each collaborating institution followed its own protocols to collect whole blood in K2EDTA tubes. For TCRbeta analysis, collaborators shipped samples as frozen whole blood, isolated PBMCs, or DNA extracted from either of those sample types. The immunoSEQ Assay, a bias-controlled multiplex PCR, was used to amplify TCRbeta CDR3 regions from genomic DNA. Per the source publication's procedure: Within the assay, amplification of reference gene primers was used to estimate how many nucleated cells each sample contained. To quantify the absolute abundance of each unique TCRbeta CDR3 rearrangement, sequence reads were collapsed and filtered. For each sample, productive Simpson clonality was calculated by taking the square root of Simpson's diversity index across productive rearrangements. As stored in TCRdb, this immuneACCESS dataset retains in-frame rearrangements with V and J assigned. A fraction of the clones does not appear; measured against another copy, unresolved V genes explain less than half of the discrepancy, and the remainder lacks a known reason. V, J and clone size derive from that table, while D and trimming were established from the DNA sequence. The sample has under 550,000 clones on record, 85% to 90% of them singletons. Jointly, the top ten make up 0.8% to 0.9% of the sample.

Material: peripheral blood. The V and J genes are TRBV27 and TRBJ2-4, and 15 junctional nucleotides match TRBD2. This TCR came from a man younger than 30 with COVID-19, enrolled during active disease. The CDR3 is CASSSGTSGGLTKNIQYF. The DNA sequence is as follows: TGTGCCAGCAGTTCCGGGACTAGCGGGGGGTTAACCAAAAACATTCAGTACTTC.